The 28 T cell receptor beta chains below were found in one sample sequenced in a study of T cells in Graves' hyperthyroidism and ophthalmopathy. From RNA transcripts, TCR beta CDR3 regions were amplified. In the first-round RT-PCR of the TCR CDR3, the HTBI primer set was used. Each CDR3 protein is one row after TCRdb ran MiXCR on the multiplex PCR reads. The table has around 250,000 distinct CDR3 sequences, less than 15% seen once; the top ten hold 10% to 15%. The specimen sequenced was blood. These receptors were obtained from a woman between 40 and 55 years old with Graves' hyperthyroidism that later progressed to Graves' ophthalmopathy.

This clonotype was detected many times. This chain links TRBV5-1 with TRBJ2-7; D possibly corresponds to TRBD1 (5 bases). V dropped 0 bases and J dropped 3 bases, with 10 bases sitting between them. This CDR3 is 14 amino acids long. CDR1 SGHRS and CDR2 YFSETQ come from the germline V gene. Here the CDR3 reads CASSLDSGNYEQYF. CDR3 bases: TGCGCCAGCAGCTTGGATTCAGGGAACTACGAGCAGTACTTC. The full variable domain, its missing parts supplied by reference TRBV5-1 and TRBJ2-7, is KAGVTQTPRYLIKTRGQQVTLSCSPISGHRSVSWYQQTPGQGLQFLFEYFSETQRNKGNFPGRFSGRQFSNSRSEMNVSTLELGDSALYLCASSLDSGNYEQYFGPGTRLTVT.

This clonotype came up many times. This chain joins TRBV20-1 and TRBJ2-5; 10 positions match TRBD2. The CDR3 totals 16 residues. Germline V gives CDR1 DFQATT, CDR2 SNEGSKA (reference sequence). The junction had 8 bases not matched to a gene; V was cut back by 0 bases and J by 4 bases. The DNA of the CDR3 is TGCAGTGCTAGAGATTGGGCTAGCGGGAGCCCAGAGACCCAGTACTTC. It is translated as CSARDWASGSPETQYF.

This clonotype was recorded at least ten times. The CDR3 here is CASRLLVNTGELFF. CDR3 bases: TGCGCCAGCCGCCTACTGGTAAACACCGGGGAGCTGTTTTTT. This chain links TRBV5-1 with TRBJ2-2, with D unresolved. V gave up 7 bases and J gave up 2 bases, with 12 bases separating them. In germline, CDR1 is SGHRS, CDR2 YFSETQ. The CDR3 extends over 14 amino acids.

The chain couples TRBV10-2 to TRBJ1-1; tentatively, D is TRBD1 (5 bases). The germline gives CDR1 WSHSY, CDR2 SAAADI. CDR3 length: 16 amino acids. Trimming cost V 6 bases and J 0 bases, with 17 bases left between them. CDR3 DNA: TGCGCCAGCAGCGATGGGGACCCGAGGGTGAACACTGAAGCTTTCTTT. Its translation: CASSDGDPRVNTEAFF.

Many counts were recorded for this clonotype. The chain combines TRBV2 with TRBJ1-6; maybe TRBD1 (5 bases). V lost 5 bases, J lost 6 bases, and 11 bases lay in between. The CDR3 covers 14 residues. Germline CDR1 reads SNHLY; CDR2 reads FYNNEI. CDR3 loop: CASSQGLSNSPLHF. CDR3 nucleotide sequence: TGTGCCAGCAGTCAGGGTCTGAGTAATTCACCCCTCCACTTT.

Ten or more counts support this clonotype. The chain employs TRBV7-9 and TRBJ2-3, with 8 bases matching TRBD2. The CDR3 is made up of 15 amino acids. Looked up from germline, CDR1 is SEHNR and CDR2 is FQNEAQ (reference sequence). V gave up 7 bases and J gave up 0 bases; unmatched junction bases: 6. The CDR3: CASTPREGSTDTQYF. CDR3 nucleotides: TGTGCCAGCACCCCTCGGGAGGGCAGCACAGATACGCAGTATTTT.

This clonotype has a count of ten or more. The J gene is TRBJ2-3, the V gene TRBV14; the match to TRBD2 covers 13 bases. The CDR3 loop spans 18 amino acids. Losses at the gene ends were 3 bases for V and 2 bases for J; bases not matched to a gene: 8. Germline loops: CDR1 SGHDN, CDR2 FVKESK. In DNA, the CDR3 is TGTGCCAGCAGCCAGTCGTGGACTAGCGGGAGAGCCACAGATACGCAGTATTTT. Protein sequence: CASSQSWTSGRATDTQYF.

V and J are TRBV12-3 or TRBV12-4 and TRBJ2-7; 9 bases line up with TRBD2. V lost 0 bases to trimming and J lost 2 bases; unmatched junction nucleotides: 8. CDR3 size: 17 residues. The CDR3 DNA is TGTGCCAGCAGTTTAGCTCTTGGGTCTAGCGGGGCCTACGAGCAGTACTTC. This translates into CASSLALGSSGAYEQYF.

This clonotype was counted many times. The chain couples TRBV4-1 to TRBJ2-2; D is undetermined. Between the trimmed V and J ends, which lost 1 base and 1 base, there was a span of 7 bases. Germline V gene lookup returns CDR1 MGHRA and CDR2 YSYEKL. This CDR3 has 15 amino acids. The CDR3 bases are TGCGCCAGCAGCCAAGGGGATAGGAACACCGGGGAGCTGTTTTTT. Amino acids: CASSQGDRNTGELFF.

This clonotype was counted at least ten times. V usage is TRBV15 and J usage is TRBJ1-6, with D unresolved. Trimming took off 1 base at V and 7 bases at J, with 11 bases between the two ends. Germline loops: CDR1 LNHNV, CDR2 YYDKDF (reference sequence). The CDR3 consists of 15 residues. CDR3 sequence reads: CATSRVRVTNSPLHF. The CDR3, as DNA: TGTGCCACCAGCAGAGTACGGGTAACGAATTCACCCCTCCACTTT. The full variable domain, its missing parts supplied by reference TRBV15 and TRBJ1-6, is DAMVIQNPRYQVTQFGKPVTLSCSQTLNHNVMYWYQQKSSQAPKLLFHYYDKDFNNEADTPDNFQSRRPNTSFCFLDIRSPGLGDTAMYLCATSRVRVTNSPLHFGNGTRLTVT.

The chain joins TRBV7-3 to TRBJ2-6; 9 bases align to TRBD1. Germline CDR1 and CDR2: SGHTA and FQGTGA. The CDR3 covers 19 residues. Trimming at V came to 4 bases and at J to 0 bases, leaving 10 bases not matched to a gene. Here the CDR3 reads CASSWEGGQGFSGANVLTF. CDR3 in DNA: TGTGCCAGCAGCTGGGAGGGGGGACAGGGATTCTCTGGGGCCAACGTCCTGACTTTC.

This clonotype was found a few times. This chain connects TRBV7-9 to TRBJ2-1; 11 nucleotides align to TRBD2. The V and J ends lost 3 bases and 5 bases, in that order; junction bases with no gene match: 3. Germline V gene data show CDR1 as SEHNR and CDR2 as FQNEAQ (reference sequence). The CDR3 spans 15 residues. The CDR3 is CASSFPGLADNEQFF. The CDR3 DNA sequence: TGTGCCAGCAGCTTCCCGGGACTAGCGGACAATGAGCAGTTCTTC.

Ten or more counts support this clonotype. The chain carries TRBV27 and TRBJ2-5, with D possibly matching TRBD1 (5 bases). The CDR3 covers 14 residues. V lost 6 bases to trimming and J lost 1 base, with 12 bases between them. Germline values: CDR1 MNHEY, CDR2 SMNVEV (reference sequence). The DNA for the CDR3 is TGTGCCAGCAGAAGAAGGGGATTCCAAGAGACCCAGTACTTC. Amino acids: CASRRRGFQETQYF.

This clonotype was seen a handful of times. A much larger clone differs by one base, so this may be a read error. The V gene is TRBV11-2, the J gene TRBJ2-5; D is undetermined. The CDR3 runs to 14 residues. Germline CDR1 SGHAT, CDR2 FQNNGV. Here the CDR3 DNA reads TGTGCCAGCAGCATAGATGGGGTAGAAGAGACCCAGTACTTC. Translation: CASSIDGVEETQYF.

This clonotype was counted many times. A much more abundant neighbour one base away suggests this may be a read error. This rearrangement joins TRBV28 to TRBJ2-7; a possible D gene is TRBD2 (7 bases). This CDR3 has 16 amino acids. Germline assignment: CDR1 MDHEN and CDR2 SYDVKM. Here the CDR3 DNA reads TGTGTCAGCAGCTCCATGTCGAGGGGGGGAACCTACGAGCAGTACTTC. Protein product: CVSSSMSRGGTYEQYF.

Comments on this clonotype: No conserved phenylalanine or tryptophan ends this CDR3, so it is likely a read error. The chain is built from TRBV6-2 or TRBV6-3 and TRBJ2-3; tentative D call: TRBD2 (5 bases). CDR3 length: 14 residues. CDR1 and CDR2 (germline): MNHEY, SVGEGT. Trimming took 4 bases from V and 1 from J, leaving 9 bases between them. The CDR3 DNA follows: TGTGCCAGCAGTTGGGGAGCGGGCACAGATACGCAGTATCTT. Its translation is CASSWGAGTDTQYL.

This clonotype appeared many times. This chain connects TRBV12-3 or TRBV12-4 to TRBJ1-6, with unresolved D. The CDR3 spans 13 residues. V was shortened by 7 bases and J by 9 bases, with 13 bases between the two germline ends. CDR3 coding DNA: TGTGCCAGCAATTTCGGTCCAGCTTCACCCCTCCACTTT. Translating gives CASNFGPASPLHF.

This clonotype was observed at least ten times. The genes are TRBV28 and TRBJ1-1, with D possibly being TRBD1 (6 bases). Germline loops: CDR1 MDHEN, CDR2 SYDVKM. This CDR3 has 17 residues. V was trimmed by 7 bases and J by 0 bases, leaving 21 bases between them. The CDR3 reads CASNPNRVVVLNTEAFF. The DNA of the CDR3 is TGTGCCAGCAACCCGAACAGGGTCGTTGTTCTGAACACTGAAGCTTTCTTT.

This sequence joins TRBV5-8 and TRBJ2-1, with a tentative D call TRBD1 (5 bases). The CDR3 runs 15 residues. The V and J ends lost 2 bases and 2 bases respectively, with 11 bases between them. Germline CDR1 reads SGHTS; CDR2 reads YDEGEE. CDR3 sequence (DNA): TGTGCCAGCAGCTTTATCAGGGCCGCCTACAATGAGCAGTTCTTC. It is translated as CASSFIRAAYNEQFF.

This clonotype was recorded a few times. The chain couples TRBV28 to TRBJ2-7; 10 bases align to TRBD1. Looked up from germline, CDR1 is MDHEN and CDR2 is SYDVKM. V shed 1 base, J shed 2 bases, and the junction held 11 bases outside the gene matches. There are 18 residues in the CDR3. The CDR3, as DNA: TGTGCCAGCAGTTTATTAGCGCGGGGGACAGGGGAACCCTACGAGCAGTACTTC. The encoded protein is CASSLLARGTGEPYEQYF.

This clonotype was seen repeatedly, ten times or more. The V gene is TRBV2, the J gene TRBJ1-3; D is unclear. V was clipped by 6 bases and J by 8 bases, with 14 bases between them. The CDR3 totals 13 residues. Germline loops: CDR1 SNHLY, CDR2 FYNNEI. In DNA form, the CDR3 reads TGTGCCAGCAGCCCTCTTTTACCAGACACCATATATTTT. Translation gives CASSPLLPDTIYF.

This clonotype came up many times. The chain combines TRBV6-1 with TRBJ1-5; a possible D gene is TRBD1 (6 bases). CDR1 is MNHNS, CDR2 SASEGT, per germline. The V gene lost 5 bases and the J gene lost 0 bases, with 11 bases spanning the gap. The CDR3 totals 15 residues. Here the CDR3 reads CASSYQGYSNQPQHF. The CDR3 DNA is TGTGCCAGCAGTTATCAGGGGTATAGCAATCAGCCCCAGCATTTT.

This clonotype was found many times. CDR3 sequence reads: CASRSERETGTDTQYF. The CDR3, as DNA: TGTGCCAGCAGATCCGAGCGGGAGACAGGCACAGATACGCAGTATTTT. This chain joins TRBV3-1 and TRBJ2-3; TRBD2 agrees at 8 bases. The CDR3 contains 16 residues. CDR1 is LGHDT, CDR2 YNNKEL, per germline (reference sequence). With V trimmed by 6 bases and J by 1 base, 9 bases remained unmatched.

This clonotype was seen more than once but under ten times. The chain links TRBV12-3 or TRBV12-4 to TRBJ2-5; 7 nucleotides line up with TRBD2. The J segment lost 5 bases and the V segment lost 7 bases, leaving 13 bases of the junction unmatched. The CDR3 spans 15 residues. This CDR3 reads CASTIGTKGRETQYF. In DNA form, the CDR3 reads TGTGCCAGCACTATAGGGACTAAGGGGAGGGAGACCCAGTACTTC.

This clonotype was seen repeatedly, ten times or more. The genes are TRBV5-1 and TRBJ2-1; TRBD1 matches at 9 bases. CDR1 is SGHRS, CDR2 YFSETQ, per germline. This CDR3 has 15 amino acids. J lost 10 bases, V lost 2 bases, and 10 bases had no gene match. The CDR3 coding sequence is TGCGCCAGCAGCTTAGACAACAGGGGGCCAGGCGAGCAGTTCTTC. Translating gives CASSLDNRGPGEQFF. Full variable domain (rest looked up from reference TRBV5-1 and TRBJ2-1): KAGVTQTPRYLIKTRGQQVTLSCSPISGHRSVSWYQQTPGQGLQFLFEYFSETQRNKGNFPGRFSGRQFSNSRSEMNVSTLELGDSALYLCASSLDNRGPGEQFFGPGTRLTVL.

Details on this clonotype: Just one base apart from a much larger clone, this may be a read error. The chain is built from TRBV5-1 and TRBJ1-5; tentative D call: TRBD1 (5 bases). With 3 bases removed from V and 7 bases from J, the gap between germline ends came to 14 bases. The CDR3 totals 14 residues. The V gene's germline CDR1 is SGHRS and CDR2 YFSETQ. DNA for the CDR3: TGCGCCAGCAGCTGGTCAGGGCTCGACCAGCCCCAGCATTTT. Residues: CASSWSGLDQPQHF.

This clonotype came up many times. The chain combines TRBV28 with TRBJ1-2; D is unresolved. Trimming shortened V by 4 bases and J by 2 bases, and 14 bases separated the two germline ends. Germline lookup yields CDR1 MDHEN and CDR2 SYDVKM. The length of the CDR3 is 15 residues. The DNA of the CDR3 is TGTGCCAGCAGTTCCCTCCCCCCGGGAAACTATGGCTACACCTTC. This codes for CASSSLPPGNYGYTF.

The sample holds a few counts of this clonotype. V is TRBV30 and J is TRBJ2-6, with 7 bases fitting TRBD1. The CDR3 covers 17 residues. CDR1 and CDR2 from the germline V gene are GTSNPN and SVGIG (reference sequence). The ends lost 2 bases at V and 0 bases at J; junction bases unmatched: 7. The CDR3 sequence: CAWSSRDSYSGANVLTF. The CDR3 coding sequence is TGTGCCTGGAGTAGCCGGGACAGCTACTCTGGGGCCAACGTCCTGACTTTC.